These T cell receptor beta chains were read from a single sample in a study of blood T cells in healthy people across ages. TCRdb processed the 5' RACE reads anew with MiXCR; each CDR3 protein has one entry. The data hold about 800,000 distinct CDR3 sequences, with 25% observed a single time. The data were also submitted as part of a second study, on T cells of mothers and their children.

Sequencing input: blood. The receptors were gathered from a boy aged 5-17 years in good health. The CDR3 runs from the conserved cysteine through the conserved F or W. The D gene is left open where the match is weak. Rows give clone size only sometimes, using once, few, many, or a class for an expanded clone.

D gene,J gene,V gene,clone size,CDR3 protein,CDR3 DNA
.,TRBJ1-1,TRBV5-5,.,CASSWTVMNTEAFF,TGTGCCAGCAGCTGGACTGTTATGAACACTGAAGCTTTCTTT
.,TRBJ2-7,TRBV5-1,.,CASSSSYRLDEQYF,TGCGCCAGCAGTTCGAGTTACAGACTAGACGAGCAGTACTTC
TRBD1,TRBJ2-7,TRBV14,few,CASSQQGQGAFEQYF,TGTGCCAGCAGCCAACAGGGACAGGGGGCGTTCGAGCAGTACTTC
.,TRBJ1-1,TRBV3-1,few,CATSQAMATEAFF,TGTGCCACCAGCCAAGCTATGGCCACTGAAGCTTTCTTT
.,TRBJ2-7,TRBV4-1,.,CASSQEVTARSYEQYF,TGCGCCAGCAGCCAAGAGGTAACAGCCCGCTCCTACGAGCAGTACTTC
.,TRBJ1-5,TRBV7-9,few,CASSALGGEGQPQHF,TGTGCCAGCAGCGCTCTTGGGGGCGAGGGTCAGCCCCAGCATTTT
.,TRBJ1-4,TRBV28,few,CASSAPGLDEKLFF,TGTGCCAGCAGCGCCCCAGGCTTGGACGAAAAACTGTTTTTT
.,TRBJ2-2,TRBV28,.,CASAKGPSTGELFF,TGTGCCAGCGCGAAGGGCCCTAGCACCGGGGAGCTGTTTTTT
TRBD2,TRBJ2-3,TRBV5-6,.,CASRLSGAGTDTQYF,TGTGCCAGCAGGTTAAGCGGAGCGGGGACAGATACGCAGTATTTT
.,TRBJ1-4,TRBV12-3/TRBV12-4,few,CASSLPPEGLLF,TGTGCCAGCAGCCTTCCTCCTGAGGGCCTTCTTTTT
.,TRBJ2-1,TRBV4-1,.,CASSQEGRSVDEQFF,TGCGCCAGCAGCCAAGAAGGGCGGAGCGTCGATGAGCAGTTCTTC
TRBD1,TRBJ2-5,TRBV19,.,CASKNRGEETQYF,TGTGCCAGTAAGAACAGGGGCGAAGAGACCCAGTACTTC
.,TRBJ2-5,TRBV5-1,.,CASRSVRGPQETQYF,TGCGCCAGCAGATCTGTACGGGGGCCGCAAGAGACCCAGTACTTC
TRBD2,TRBJ2-5,TRBV6-2/TRBV6-3,many,CASSRRTSGREETQYF,TGTGCCAGCAGCCGCCGGACTAGCGGGAGGGAAGAGACCCAGTACTTC
TRBD1,TRBJ1-6,TRBV9,few,CASSEGPGTGGRSPLHF,TGTGCCAGCAGCGAGGGCCCTGGGACAGGGGGTCGGTCACCCCTCCACTTT
.,TRBJ1-2,TRBV6-1,.,CASSEGTYFYGYTF,TGTGCCAGCAGTGAGGGGACGTATTTCTATGGCTACACCTTC
.,TRBJ2-3,TRBV2,.,CAIGSRVADTQYF,TGTGCCATCGGATCGAGGGTAGCAGATACGCAGTATTTT
.,TRBJ2-1,TRBV20-1,.,CSAREIVFWDEQFF,TGCAGTGCTAGAGAGATTGTGTTTTGGGATGAGCAGTTCTTC
.,TRBJ1-2,TRBV4-3,many,CASSQDNFRGGYTF,TGCGCCAGCAGCCAAGACAATTTCCGAGGAGGCTACACCTTC
.,TRBJ1-2,TRBV20-1,.,CSANQPGWGPESGGYTF,TGCAGTGCTAACCAACCAGGGTGGGGACCAGAATCTGGTGGCTACACCTTC
.,TRBJ2-7,TRBV7-8,.,CASSHRGDRLSYEQYF,TGTGCCAGCAGCCACCGGGGGGACAGACTTTCCTACGAGCAGTACTTC
.,TRBJ2-5,TRBV6-5,.,CASSYGTISKETQYF,TGTGCCAGCAGTTACGGAACTATCTCCAAAGAGACCCAGTACTTC
TRBD1,TRBJ2-3,TRBV5-1,.,CASSLVGSSGGELPTDTQYF,TGCGCCAGCAGCTTGGTCGGGAGTTCAGGGGGCGAATTGCCCACAGATACGCAGTATTTT
TRBD2,TRBJ2-7,TRBV15,many,CATSLGLAGGEQYF,TGTGCCACCAGTCTGGGACTAGCGGGAGGCGAGCAGTACTTC
TRBD1,TRBJ2-1,TRBV12-3/TRBV12-4,.,CASSLEQWDRGYNEQFF,TGTGCCAGCAGTTTGGAACAGTGGGACAGGGGTTACAATGAGCAGTTCTTC
.,TRBJ2-5,TRBV28,few,CASGGALGETQYF,TGTGCCAGCGGTGGGGCCCTGGGAGAGACCCAGTACTTC
.,TRBJ1-5,TRBV7-9,.,CASSPNVGGSNQPQHF,TGTGCCAGCAGCCCCAATGTGGGCGGCAGCAATCAGCCCCAGCATTTT
TRBD2,TRBJ2-7,TRBV5-1,few,CATTPDPASGRGEQYF,TGCGCCACTACCCCCGACCCAGCTAGCGGGAGGGGTGAGCAGTACTTC
.,TRBJ2-1,TRBV7-2,.,CASSLGPGRSDNEQFF,TGTGCCAGCAGCTTAGGGCCAGGCCGCTCGGACAATGAGCAGTTCTTC
TRBD2,TRBJ2-1,TRBV7-2,.,CASGLAGPYNEQFF,TGTGCCAGCGGGCTAGCGGGACCCTACAATGAGCAGTTCTTC
.,TRBJ1-4,TRBV4-1,.,CASSQDGEPPNEKLFF,TGCGCCAGCAGCCAAGATGGAGAACCGCCTAATGAAAAACTGTTTTTT
TRBD1,TRBJ2-3,TRBV12-3/TRBV12-4,once,CASSLDRGTGTDTQYF,TGTGCCAGCAGTTTAGACAGGGGAACGGGCACAGATACGCAGTATTTT
TRBD1,TRBJ1-2,TRBV7-2,few,CASQGGVRGYTF,TGTGCCAGCCAAGGGGGCGTGCGTGGCTACACCTTC
.,TRBJ2-7,TRBV19,few,CASSPSTGRGEQYF,TGTGCCAGTAGTCCCTCGACAGGGCGGGGCGAGCAGTACTTC
.,TRBJ2-5,TRBV6-2/TRBV6-3,.,CASSYGWETQYF,TGTGCCAGCAGTTACGGGTGGGAGACCCAGTACTTC
.,TRBJ2-7,TRBV6-2/TRBV6-3,.,CASEGSSYEQYF,TGTGCCAGCGAAGGATCCTCTTACGAGCAGTACTTC
.,TRBJ2-7,TRBV2,.,CASSGDDGKQYF,TGTGCCAGCAGTGGAGATGACGGAAAGCAGTACTTC
TRBD1,TRBJ2-3,TRBV20-1,few,CSAPDRGQKDTQYF,TGCAGTGCCCCCGACAGGGGGCAAAAAGATACGCAGTATTTT
.,TRBJ2-1,TRBV6-2/TRBV6-3,.,CASSYDAGWEYNEQFF,TGTGCCAGCAGTTACGACGCAGGGTGGGAATACAATGAGCAGTTCTTC
.,TRBJ2-3,TRBV6-6,few,CASSYGQNWYF,TGTGCCAGCAGTTACGGACAGAATTGGTATTTT